A selection of T cell receptor beta chains follows, all from one sample in a study of cytomegalovirus exposure and HLA in healthy donors. Sequencing was performed with immunoSEQ multiplex PCR; in TCRdb, only in-frame clones are kept and a portion is missing. The sample holds about 140,000 clones, roughly 72% seen once. The sequencing sample was made of PBMCs. The receptors stem from a middle-aged man in good health and CMV-seronegative. Both conserved end residues are part of each CDR3. Fields, in order: D gene, V gene, clone size, J gene, CDR3 DNA, CDR3 protein. A D gene is named only where the DNA matches it firmly. Rows give clone size only sometimes, using once, few, many, or a class for an expanded clone.

D gene: TRBD1; V gene: TRBV7-6; clone size: NA; J gene: TRBJ1-1; CDR3 DNA: TGTGCCAGCGGACGACAGGGGGCGGACACTGAAGCTTTCTTT; CDR3 protein: CASGRQGADTEAFF
D gene: NA; V gene: TRBV10-1; clone size: NA; J gene: TRBJ2-3; CDR3 DNA: TGCGCCAGGGAGAGTAGCACAGATACGCAGTATTTT; CDR3 protein: CARESSTDTQYF
D gene: NA; V gene: TRBV7-2; clone size: NA; J gene: TRBJ2-5; CDR3 DNA: TGTGCCAGCAGCTTGGGAGTCCTCCAAGAGACCCAGTACTTC; CDR3 protein: CASSLGVLQETQYF
D gene: NA; V gene: TRBV6-5; clone size: NA; J gene: TRBJ1-4; CDR3 DNA: TGTGCCAGCAGTCTCCAGGGGTCGGGCAGTGAAAAACTGTTTTTT; CDR3 protein: CASSLQGSGSEKLFF
D gene: TRBD1; V gene: TRBV12-5; clone size: few; J gene: TRBJ1-1; CDR3 DNA: TGTGCTAGTGGTACCGGACAGGGATTGGGGAACACTGAAGCTTTCTTT; CDR3 protein: CASGTGQGLGNTEAFF
D gene: NA; V gene: TRBV18; clone size: few; J gene: TRBJ2-7; CDR3 DNA: TGTGCCAGCTCACCACCGACAGGAGATCCTAACGAGCAGTACTTC; CDR3 protein: CASSPPTGDPNEQYF
D gene: TRBD1; V gene: TRBV5-1; clone size: NA; J gene: TRBJ2-5; CDR3 DNA: TGCGCCAGCAGCTTCGAAGCAGGGGGCGGGAAGGCCCAGTACTTC; CDR3 protein: CASSFEAGGGKAQYF
D gene: NA; V gene: TRBV6-4; clone size: NA; J gene: TRBJ2-7; CDR3 DNA: TGTGCCAGCAGTGATTCCCAGGGATCCTACGAGCAGTACTTC; CDR3 protein: CASSDSQGSYEQYF
D gene: TRBD1; V gene: TRBV19; clone size: NA; J gene: TRBJ2-1; CDR3 DNA: TGTGCCAGTAGAACTCGAGGGGACAGGGGTTACAATGAGCAGTTCTTC; CDR3 protein: CASRTRGDRGYNEQFF
D gene: NA; V gene: TRBV7-2; clone size: NA; J gene: TRBJ2-3; CDR3 DNA: TGTGCCAGCAGCTGGGCGGGGGCCACAGATACGCAGTATTTT; CDR3 protein: CASSWAGATDTQYF
D gene: NA; V gene: TRBV5-4; clone size: NA; J gene: TRBJ1-4; CDR3 DNA: TGTGCCAGCAGCCCTGGGAGGTTGGGCGAAAAACTGTTTTTT; CDR3 protein: CASSPGRLGEKLFF
D gene: TRBD2; V gene: TRBV11-2; clone size: NA; J gene: TRBJ2-3; CDR3 DNA: TGTGCCAGCAGAACTAGCGGGCGTAGCACAGATACGCAGTATTTT; CDR3 protein: CASRTSGRSTDTQYF
D gene: TRBD1; V gene: TRBV7-9; clone size: NA; J gene: TRBJ2-3; CDR3 DNA: TGTGCCAGCAGCACATCGGGACAGGGCCGCGGGGATACGCAGTATTTT; CDR3 protein: CASSTSGQGRGDTQYF
D gene: TRBD2; V gene: TRBV19; clone size: NA; J gene: TRBJ2-1; CDR3 DNA: TGTGCCAGTAGTATCGCGGGAGGGCCTATCCCCGGTGAGCAGTTCTTC; CDR3 protein: CASSIAGGPIPGEQFF
D gene: NA; V gene: TRBV5-6; clone size: NA; J gene: TRBJ1-2; CDR3 DNA: TGTGCCAGCAGCCTGGGGGCAGTCTACACCTTC; CDR3 protein: CASSLGAVYTF
D gene: TRBD1; V gene: TRBV19; clone size: NA; J gene: TRBJ1-3; CDR3 DNA: TGTGCCAGTAGTACGACAGGGAGAGGAAACACCATATATTTT; CDR3 protein: CASSTTGRGNTIYF
D gene: NA; V gene: TRBV5-1; clone size: NA; J gene: TRBJ2-6; CDR3 DNA: TGCGCCAGCAGCACAGGATCTTCTGGGGCCAACGTCCTGACTTTC; CDR3 protein: CASSTGSSGANVLTF
D gene: NA; V gene: TRBV28; clone size: NA; J gene: TRBJ1-4; CDR3 DNA: TGTGCCAGCGGAATACAGCGAGGGAATGAAAAACTGTTTTTT; CDR3 protein: CASGIQRGNEKLFF
D gene: TRBD2; V gene: TRBV6-5; clone size: NA; J gene: TRBJ2-5; CDR3 DNA: TGTGCCAGCAGTTACTCAGGGGCGGCGGGGGCCCAGTACTTC; CDR3 protein: CASSYSGAAGAQYF
D gene: NA; V gene: TRBV6-5; clone size: NA; J gene: TRBJ1-2; CDR3 DNA: TGTGCCTGTACGTGGGGGCGCGGTGGCTACACCTTC; CDR3 protein: CACTWGRGGYTF
D gene: NA; V gene: TRBV14; clone size: NA; J gene: TRBJ1-3; CDR3 DNA: TGTGCCAGCAGCCAACTAAGCTCTGGAAACACCATATATTTT; CDR3 protein: CASSQLSSGNTIYF
D gene: NA; V gene: TRBV5-4; clone size: NA; J gene: TRBJ1-2; CDR3 DNA: TGTGCCAGCAGCCCCCCCTTCAGGCAGGGCTACTATGGCTACACCTTC; CDR3 protein: CASSPPFRQGYYGYTF
D gene: NA; V gene: TRBV18; clone size: NA; J gene: TRBJ1-1; CDR3 DNA: TGTGCCAGCTCACAGGGGGAAGGCACTGAAGCTTTCTTT; CDR3 protein: CASSQGEGTEAFF
D gene: NA; V gene: TRBV7-2; clone size: NA; J gene: TRBJ2-6; CDR3 DNA: TGTGCCAGCAGCACCCAGGCTGGGGGCGCGGTTGGGGCCAACGTCCTGACTTTC; CDR3 protein: CASSTQAGGAVGANVLTF
D gene: NA; V gene: TRBV4-2; clone size: few; J gene: TRBJ1-6; CDR3 DNA: TGTGCCAGCAGCGTTGACGGGGAATCCTCACCCCTCAACTTT; CDR3 protein: CASSVDGESSPLNF
D gene: NA; V gene: TRBV7-2; clone size: NA; J gene: TRBJ1-2; CDR3 DNA: TGTGCCAGCAGCTTACAACGGACATCTAACTATGGCTACACCTTC; CDR3 protein: CASSLQRTSNYGYTF
D gene: NA; V gene: TRBV28; clone size: few; J gene: TRBJ1-3; CDR3 DNA: TGTGCCAGCAGTCCCCCACGGGTTGGAAACACCATATATTTT; CDR3 protein: CASSPPRVGNTIYF
D gene: NA; V gene: TRBV7-9; clone size: NA; J gene: TRBJ2-7; CDR3 DNA: TGTTCCAGCAGCTCTCGGACCGGGACCTACGAGCAGTACTTC; CDR3 protein: CSSSSRTGTYEQYF
D gene: TRBD1; V gene: TRBV5-8; clone size: NA; J gene: TRBJ1-4; CDR3 DNA: TGTGCCAGCAGCTGGGGTGGACAGGGCACTAATGAAAAACTGTTTTTT; CDR3 protein: CASSWGGQGTNEKLFF
D gene: NA; V gene: TRBV2; clone size: NA; J gene: TRBJ2-7; CDR3 DNA: TGTGCCAGCAGTGAAGGAAGGACAGCCTACGAGCAGTACTTC; CDR3 protein: CASSEGRTAYEQYF
D gene: NA; V gene: TRBV29-1; clone size: few; J gene: TRBJ2-3; CDR3 DNA: TGCAGCGTTGACAGGGAAAGCACAGATACGCAGTATTTT; CDR3 protein: CSVDRESTDTQYF
D gene: NA; V gene: TRBV27; clone size: NA; J gene: TRBJ2-7; CDR3 DNA: TGTGCCAGCAGTTTATATGCAGGGGAACTCTCCTACGAGCAGTACTTC; CDR3 protein: CASSLYAGELSYEQYF
D gene: NA; V gene: TRBV19; clone size: NA; J gene: TRBJ2-7; CDR3 DNA: TGTGCCAGTAGTATAGCTGAGTTATCCGAGCAGTACTTC; CDR3 protein: CASSIAELSEQYF
D gene: NA; V gene: TRBV28; clone size: NA; J gene: TRBJ1-3; CDR3 DNA: TGTGCCAGCCGCCCGGGCTCTGGAAACACCATATATTTT; CDR3 protein: CASRPGSGNTIYF
D gene: TRBD1; V gene: TRBV9; clone size: once; J gene: TRBJ1-1; CDR3 DNA: TGTGCCAGCAGCCAGGGGCAGGGGGCGAACACTGAAGCTTTCTTT; CDR3 protein: CASSQGQGANTEAFF
D gene: TRBD1; V gene: TRBV5-1; clone size: once; J gene: TRBJ2-2; CDR3 DNA: TGCGCCAGCAGCTTTAACAGGGGTTCTGCCGGGGAGCTGTTTTTT; CDR3 protein: CASSFNRGSAGELFF
D gene: NA; V gene: TRBV7-9; clone size: few; J gene: TRBJ1-4; CDR3 DNA: TGTGCCAGCAGCTTCGGCACAGACCATAATGAAAAACTGTTTTTT; CDR3 protein: CASSFGTDHNEKLFF
D gene: NA; V gene: TRBV5-1; clone size: few; J gene: TRBJ2-7; CDR3 DNA: TGCGCCAGCAGCTTGGTCTGGGGGCTCTCCTACGAGCAGTACTTC; CDR3 protein: CASSLVWGLSYEQYF
D gene: NA; V gene: TRBV19; clone size: NA; J gene: TRBJ2-3; CDR3 DNA: TGTGCCAGTAGTCTGCAAGGGGAAGATACGCAGTATTTT; CDR3 protein: CASSLQGEDTQYF
D gene: NA; V gene: TRBV5-1; clone size: NA; J gene: TRBJ2-5; CDR3 DNA: TGCGCCAGCAGCTTGGAACCCAGGCGGGGAGAGACCCAGTACTTC; CDR3 protein: CASSLEPRRGETQYF
D gene: NA; V gene: TRBV10-3; clone size: NA; J gene: TRBJ1-6; CDR3 DNA: TGTGCCATCAGTGAATCCGGGAGCTCCTATAATTCACCCCTCCACTTT; CDR3 protein: CAISESGSSYNSPLHF
D gene: NA; V gene: TRBV30; clone size: few; J gene: TRBJ1-2; CDR3 DNA: TGTGCCTGGAGTGTACGTCTACAGACTACGGGCGGCTACACCTTC; CDR3 protein: CAWSVRLQTTGGYTF
D gene: TRBD1; V gene: TRBV6-1; clone size: NA; J gene: TRBJ1-2; CDR3 DNA: TGTGCCAGCAGTGACCCGACAGGGAGCTATGGCTACACCTTC; CDR3 protein: CASSDPTGSYGYTF
D gene: NA; V gene: TRBV5-1; clone size: NA; J gene: TRBJ1-1; CDR3 DNA: TGCGCCAGCAGCTTTGGGACACTTTCTGAAGCTTTCTTT; CDR3 protein: CASSFGTLSEAFF
D gene: NA; V gene: TRBV9; clone size: NA; J gene: TRBJ2-1; CDR3 DNA: TGTGCCAGCAGCAATCCCCGTTGGGCTAACGATTACAATGAGCAGTTCTTC; CDR3 protein: CASSNPRWANDYNEQFF
D gene: NA; V gene: TRBV4-2; clone size: few; J gene: TRBJ2-7; CDR3 DNA: TGTGCCAGCAGGCTGGCGGAGGGCTCCTACGAGCAGTACTTC; CDR3 protein: CASRLAEGSYEQYF
D gene: TRBD1; V gene: TRBV28; clone size: once; J gene: TRBJ1-5; CDR3 DNA: TGTGCCAGCAGTTTATTGTCAGGGGGCACTCAGCCCCAGAATTTT; CDR3 protein: CASSLLSGGTQPQNF
D gene: NA; V gene: TRBV5-6; clone size: NA; J gene: TRBJ1-1; CDR3 DNA: TGTGCCAGCAGCTTTTGGGGGGTTCCTGAAGCTTTCTTT; CDR3 protein: CASSFWGVPEAFF
D gene: NA; V gene: TRBV9; clone size: NA; J gene: TRBJ2-7; CDR3 DNA: TGTGCCAGCAGCGTAGGTTCAGGCAGCTACGAGCAGTACTTC; CDR3 protein: CASSVGSGSYEQYF